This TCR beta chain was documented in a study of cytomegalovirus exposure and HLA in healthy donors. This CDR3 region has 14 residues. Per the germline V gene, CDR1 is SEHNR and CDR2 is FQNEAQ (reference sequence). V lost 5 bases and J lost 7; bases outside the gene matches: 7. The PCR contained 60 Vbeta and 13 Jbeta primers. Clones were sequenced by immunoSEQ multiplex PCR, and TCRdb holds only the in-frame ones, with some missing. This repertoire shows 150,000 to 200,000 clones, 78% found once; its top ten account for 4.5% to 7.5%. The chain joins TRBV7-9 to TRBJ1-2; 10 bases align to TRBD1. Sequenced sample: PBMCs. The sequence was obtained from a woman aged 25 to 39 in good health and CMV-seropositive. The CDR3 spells CASSDRQGAVGYTF. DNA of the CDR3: TGTGCCAGCAGCGACAGACAGGGGGCGGTTGGCTACACCTTC.